Below, 6 T cell receptor beta chains from the same sample are listed, as sequenced in a study of type 1 regulatory T cells. TCRdb reprocessed the reads with MiXCR, giving one entry per CDR3 protein. This table has over 90,000 distinct CDR3 sequences, 25% to 40% appearing once. Sequenced sample: CD4+ T cells, either the whole sample or a sorted fraction (not recorded which). All receptors come from a human donor in good health.

Concerning this clonotype itself: The junction shows a germline mismatch at one end, possibly a read error. The chain is built from TRBV20-1 and TRBJ2-2; TRBD2 might be the D (6 bases). Germline V gene lookup returns CDR1 DFQATT and CDR2 SNEGSKA (reference sequence). CDR3 length: 13 residues. The CDR3 nucleotides read TGCAGTGCTAGAGATATTGGCTCCGGGGGGCTGTTTTTT. Translating gives CSARDIGSGGLFF.

This clonotype was detected a few times. The chain is built from TRBV14 and TRBJ2-1; 8 bases fit TRBD2. CDR1 and CDR2 from the germline V gene are SGHDN and FVKESK. CDR3 length equals 20 residues. V lost 2 bases to trimming and J lost 3 bases; unmatched junction nucleotides: 18. CDR3 sequence: CASSQQRESRGVVYYNEQFF. The CDR3 DNA reads as TGTGCCAGCAGCCAACAGCGGGAGAGCAGGGGAGTGGTCTACTACAATGAGCAGTTCTTC.

The V call is TRBV5-1, the J call TRBJ2-1, with 8 bases that match TRBD2. V was clipped by 7 bases and J by 4 bases; unmatched bases: 10. This CDR3 region has 15 residues. CDR1 is SGHRS, CDR2 YFSETQ, per germline. CDR3 bases: TGCGCCAGCGAAGCGGGAGTTGGGGTTTACAATGAGCAGTTCTTC. Its translation is CASEAGVGVYNEQFF.

This sequence joins TRBV29-1 and TRBJ2-2; TRBD2 matches 11 bases. Trimming cost V 6 bases and J 6 bases; bases outside gene matches: 6. Germline assignment: CDR1 SQVTM and CDR2 ANQGSEA. CDR3 length: 14 amino acids. The CDR3 loop reads CSVSGTSGPGELFF. The CDR3 DNA sequence: TGCAGCGTCTCCGGGACTAGCGGCCCCGGGGAGCTGTTTTTT.

This clonotype was found a few times. V is TRBV4-2 and J is TRBJ2-3; no firm D call. This CDR3 has 15 residues. Looked up from germline, CDR1 is LGHNA and CDR2 is YNFKEQ. Deletions cut 0 bases from V and 0 bases from J, with 7 bases between. CDR3 amino acids: CASSQEARSTDTQYF. The CDR3 DNA is TGTGCCAGCAGCCAAGAAGCGAGAAGCACAGATACGCAGTATTTT.

This clonotype appeared a few times. V is TRBV11-2 and J is TRBJ2-7, with 7 bases identical to TRBD2. Per germline, CDR1 SGHAT and CDR2 FQNNGV. The CDR3 is made up of 13 amino acids. V dropped 2 bases and J dropped 6; count of bases not matched to a gene: 4. The CDR3 loop reads CASSLLLASEQYF. For the CDR3, the DNA is TGTGCCAGCAGCTTATTACTAGCGAGCGAGCAGTACTTC.